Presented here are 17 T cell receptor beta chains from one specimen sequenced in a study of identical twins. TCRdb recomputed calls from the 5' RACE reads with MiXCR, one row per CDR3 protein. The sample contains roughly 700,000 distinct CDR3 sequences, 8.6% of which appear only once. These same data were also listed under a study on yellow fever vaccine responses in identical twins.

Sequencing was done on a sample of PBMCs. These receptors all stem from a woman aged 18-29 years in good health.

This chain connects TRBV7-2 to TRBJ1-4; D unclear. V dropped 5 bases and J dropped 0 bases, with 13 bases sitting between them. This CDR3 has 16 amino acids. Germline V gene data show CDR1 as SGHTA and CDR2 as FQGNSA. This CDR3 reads CASSPQGRATNEKLFF. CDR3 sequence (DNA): TGTGCCAGCAGCCCCCAAGGACGGGCAACTAATGAAAAACTGTTTTTT.

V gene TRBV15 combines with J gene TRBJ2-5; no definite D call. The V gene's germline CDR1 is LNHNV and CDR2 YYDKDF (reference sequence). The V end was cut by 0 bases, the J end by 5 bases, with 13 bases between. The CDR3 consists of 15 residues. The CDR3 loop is CATSRDRLKGETQYF. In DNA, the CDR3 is TGTGCCACCAGCAGAGATCGGCTTAAAGGGGAGACCCAGTACTTC.

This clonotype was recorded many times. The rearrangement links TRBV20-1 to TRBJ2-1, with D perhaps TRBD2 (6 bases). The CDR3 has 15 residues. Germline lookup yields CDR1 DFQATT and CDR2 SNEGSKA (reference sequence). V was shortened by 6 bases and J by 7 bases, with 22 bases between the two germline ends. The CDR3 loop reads CSAGAAGRDWNEQFF. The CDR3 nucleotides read TGCAGTGCAGGGGCTGCGGGAAGGGATTGGAATGAGCAGTTCTTC.

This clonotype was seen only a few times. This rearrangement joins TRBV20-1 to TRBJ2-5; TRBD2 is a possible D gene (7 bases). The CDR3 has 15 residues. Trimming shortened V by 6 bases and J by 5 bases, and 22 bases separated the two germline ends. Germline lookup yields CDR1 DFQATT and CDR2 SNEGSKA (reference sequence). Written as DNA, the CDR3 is TGCAGTGCCCCCGAGGGGGGGAGGGCCGGGGAGACCCAGTACTTC. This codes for CSAPEGGRAGETQYF.

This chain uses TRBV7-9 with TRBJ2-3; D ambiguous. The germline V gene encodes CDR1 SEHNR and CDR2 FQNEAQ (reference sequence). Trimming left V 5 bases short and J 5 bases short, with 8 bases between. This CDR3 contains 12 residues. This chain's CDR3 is CASSGVVDTQYF. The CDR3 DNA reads TGTGCCAGCAGCGGCGTGGTAGATACGCAGTATTTT.

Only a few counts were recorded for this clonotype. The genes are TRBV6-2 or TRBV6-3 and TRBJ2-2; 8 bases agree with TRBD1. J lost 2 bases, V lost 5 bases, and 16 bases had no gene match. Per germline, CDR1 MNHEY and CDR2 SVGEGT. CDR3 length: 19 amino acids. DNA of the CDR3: TGTGCCAGCAGTGAGCCCGGGACAGGAGTTACGAGAAACACCGGGGAGCTGTTTTTT. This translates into CASSEPGTGVTRNTGELFF.

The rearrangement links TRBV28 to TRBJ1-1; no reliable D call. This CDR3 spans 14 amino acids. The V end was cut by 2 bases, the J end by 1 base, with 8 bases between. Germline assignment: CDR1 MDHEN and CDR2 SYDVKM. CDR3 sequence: CASSLPGRNTEAFF. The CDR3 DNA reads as TGTGCCAGCAGTTTACCGGGCAGGAACACTGAAGCTTTCTTT. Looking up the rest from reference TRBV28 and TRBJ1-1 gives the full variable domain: DVKVTQSSRYLVKRTGEKVFLECVQDMDHENMFWYRQDPGLGLRLIYFSYDVKMKEKGDIPEGYSVSREKKERFSLILESASTNQTSMYLCASSLPGRNTEAFFGQGTRLTVV.

The CDR3 spells CARIELANPDTQYF. CDR3 bases: TGTGCCAGAATTGAGTTAGCCAACCCAGATACGCAGTATTTT. The chain carries TRBV5-3 and TRBJ2-3; D is undetermined. TRBV5-3 has ORF status, its function being uncertain. With 6 bases removed from V and 4 bases from J, the gap between germline ends came to 15 bases. This CDR3 is 14 amino acids long.

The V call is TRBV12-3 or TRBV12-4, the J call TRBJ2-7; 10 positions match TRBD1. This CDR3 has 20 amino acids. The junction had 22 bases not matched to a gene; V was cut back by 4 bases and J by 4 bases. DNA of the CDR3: TGTGCCAGCAGTTGTTTTGGTGGGTATTGTCCGGGACAGGGGTCGTACGAGCAGTACTTC. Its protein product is CASSCFGGYCPGQGSYEQYF.

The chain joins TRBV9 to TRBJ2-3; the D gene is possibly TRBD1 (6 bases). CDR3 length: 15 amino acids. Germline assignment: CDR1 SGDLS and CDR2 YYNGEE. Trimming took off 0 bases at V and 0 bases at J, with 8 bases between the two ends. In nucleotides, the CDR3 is TGTGCCAGCAGCGTAGGACAGGTTAGCACAGATACGCAGTATTTT. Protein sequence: CASSVGQVSTDTQYF.

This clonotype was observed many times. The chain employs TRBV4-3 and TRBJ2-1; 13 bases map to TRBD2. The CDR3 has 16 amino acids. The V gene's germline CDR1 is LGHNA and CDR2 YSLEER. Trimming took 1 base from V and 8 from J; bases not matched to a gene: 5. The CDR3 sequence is CASSQATSGRSDEQFF. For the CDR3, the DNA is TGCGCCAGCAGCCAAGCGACTAGCGGGAGGTCGGATGAGCAGTTCTTC.

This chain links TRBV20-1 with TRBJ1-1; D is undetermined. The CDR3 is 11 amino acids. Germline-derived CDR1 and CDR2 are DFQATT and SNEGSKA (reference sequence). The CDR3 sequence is CNPGLNTEAFF. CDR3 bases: TGCAACCCTGGGTTGAACACTGAAGCTTTCTTT.

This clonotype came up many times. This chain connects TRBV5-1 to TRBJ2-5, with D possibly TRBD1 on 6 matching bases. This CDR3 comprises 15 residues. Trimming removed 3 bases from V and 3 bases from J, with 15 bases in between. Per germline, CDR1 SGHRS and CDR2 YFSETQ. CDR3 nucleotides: TGCGCCAGCAGCTCGGTGAGGGGGATAGAAGAGACCCAGTACTTC. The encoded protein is CASSSVRGIEETQYF.

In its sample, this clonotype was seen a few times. DNA for the CDR3: TGTGCCAGCAGCTTAGCACATCGACAGGGACCGTACGAGCAGTACTTC. This sequence encodes CASSLAHRQGPYEQYF. This chain connects TRBV7-2 to TRBJ2-7; 7 bases map to TRBD1. CDR1 is SGHTA, CDR2 FQGNSA, per germline. Trimming removed 0 bases from V and 4 bases from J; junction bases left unmatched: 9. The CDR3 has 16 residues.

CDR3: CASTPVFRAFF. In DNA form, the CDR3 reads TGTGCCAGCACTCCAGTTTTTAGGGCTTTCTTT. The chain couples TRBV2 to TRBJ1-1; no firm D call. Germline V gives CDR1 SNHLY, CDR2 FYNNEI. Deletions cut 7 bases from V and 11 bases from J, with 14 bases between. The CDR3 runs 11 residues.

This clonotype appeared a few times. The CDR3 region is CAISSGGASTDTQYF. For the CDR3, the DNA is TGTGCCATCTCTAGCGGGGGAGCTAGCACAGATACGCAGTATTTT. This chain connects TRBV10-3 to TRBJ2-3; 10 nucleotides agree with TRBD2. After removal of 8 bases from V and 0 bases from J, the junction contained 5 bases not matched to a gene. The V gene's germline CDR1 is ENHRY and CDR2 SYGVKD. This CDR3 spans 15 amino acids.

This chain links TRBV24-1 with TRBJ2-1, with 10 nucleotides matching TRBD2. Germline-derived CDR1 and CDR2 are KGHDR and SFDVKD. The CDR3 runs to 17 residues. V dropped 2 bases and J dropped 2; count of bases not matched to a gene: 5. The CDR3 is CATSDSFGTSAYNEQFF. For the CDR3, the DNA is TGTGCCACCAGTGATTCGTTCGGGACTAGCGCCTACAATGAGCAGTTCTTC.